In its sample, the clone carrying this TCR beta chain was seen a few times. The source of the sample is a study of identical twins. TCRdb reprocessed the 5' RACE reads with MiXCR, giving one entry per CDR3 protein. The sample consists of about 530,000 distinct CDR3 sequences, 20% to 25% of them appearing once. CDR3 length: 15 amino acids. The data were also submitted as part of a second study, on yellow fever vaccine responses in identical twins.

V and J are TRBV21-1 and TRBJ2-7. TRBV21-1 is classified as a pseudogene. This receptor was identified in a woman in her late teens or twenties in good health. Sequencing was carried out using CD4+ T cells sorted from blood. The CDR3 DNA reads TGTGCCAGCAGTAAAGGCCTGGTCACCTCCTACGAGCAGTACTTC. It yields the protein CASSKGLVTSYEQYF.